The following is a T cell receptor beta chain sequence with its context. Individuals drawn from 24 US areas were roughly 18 to 95 years old. Authors' processing steps: By means of reference gene primer amplification, nucleated cell counts were estimated. The table came from immunoSEQ multiplex PCR; TCRdb's copy has only in-frame clones and leaves some out. V, J and clone size are taken as reported in that table, and D and trimming were inferred from the DNA itself. The sample has about 310,000 clones, 87% seen once; the top ten hold about 8.9%. Losses at the gene ends were 6 bases for V and 6 bases for J; bases not matched to a gene: 14. The germline CDR1 and CDR2 sequences are LNHDA and SQIVND (reference sequence). CDR3 size: 16 residues. The sample is drawn from a study of blood T cell repertoires in COVID-19. The overall study: Nucleic acid was either cDNA or gDNA, and it came from T cells, B-cell-depleted T cells, or PBMCs.

The chain uses TRBV19 and TRBJ1-2; TRBD1 agrees at 9 bases. The sequence derives from a woman aged 18 to 35 who had recovered from COVID-19. The sequencing input was PBMCs or T cells enriched from blood (not recorded which). The CDR3 loop reads CASRGPTGTGNDGYTF. CDR3 sequence (DNA): TGTGCCAGTAGAGGTCCTACCGGGACAGGGAATGATGGCTACACCTTC. The full variable domain, its missing parts supplied by reference TRBV19 and TRBJ1-2, is DGGITQSPKYLFRKEGQNVTLSCEQNLNHDAMYWYRQDPGQGLRLIYYSQIVNDFQKGDIAEGYSVSREKKESFPLTVTSAQKNPTAFYLCASRGPTGTGNDGYTFGSGTRLTVV.